This section outlines one T cell receptor beta chain sequence together with its context. Its antigen is unknown. The sample's time point: patch test 1, 2 weeks after DPC sensitization. Treatment reported: therapeutic diphenylcyclopropenone sensitization with weekly scalp DPC. Unique molecular identifiers were attached to individual cDNA molecules within the library. TCRdb reprocessed the RACE reads via MiXCR and lists one record per CDR3 protein. The sample has 75,000 to 90,000 distinct CDR3 sequences; roughly 7.6% are singletons. These data belong to a study of human T cells and chemical hapten exposure. Overall study context: In the sensitization step, 2% DPC was placed on approximately 2 cm by approximately 2 cm of upper inner arm skin. Regarding the study as a whole: It was expanded TCRs that formed significantly more large CDR3 similarity clusters than controls did. A positive correlation with patch test score was found for PT1 expanded TCR counts.

This CDR3 contains 14 residues. V dropped 5 bases and J dropped 3 bases, with 11 bases sitting between them. This TCR was sampled from a woman aged 30 to 39 with alopecia areata. Some clones in this sample may be carry-over from other donors' samples. Source: whole blood, taken in connection with sensitization to the hapten diphenylcyclopropenone (DPC). This chain joins TRBV12-3 or TRBV12-4 and TRBJ1-5; D uncertain. The CDR3 nucleotides are TGTGCCAGCAGTCCCCGACTCACCAATCAGCCCCAGCATTTT. It yields the protein CASSPRLTNQPQHF.